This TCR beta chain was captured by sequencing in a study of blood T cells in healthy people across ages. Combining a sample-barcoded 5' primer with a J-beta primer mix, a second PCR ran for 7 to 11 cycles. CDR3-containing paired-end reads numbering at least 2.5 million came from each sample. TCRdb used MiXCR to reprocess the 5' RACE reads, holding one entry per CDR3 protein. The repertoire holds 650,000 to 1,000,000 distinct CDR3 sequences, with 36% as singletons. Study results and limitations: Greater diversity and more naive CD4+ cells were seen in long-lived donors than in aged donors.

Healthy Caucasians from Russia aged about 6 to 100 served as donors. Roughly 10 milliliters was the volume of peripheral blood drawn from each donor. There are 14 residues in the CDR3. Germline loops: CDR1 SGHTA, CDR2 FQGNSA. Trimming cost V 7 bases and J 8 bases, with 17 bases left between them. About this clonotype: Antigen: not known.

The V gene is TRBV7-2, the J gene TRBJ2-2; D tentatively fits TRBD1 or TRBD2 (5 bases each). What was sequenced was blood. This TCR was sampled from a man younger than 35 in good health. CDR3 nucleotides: TGTGCCAGCACCGTCCCGGGACGTTATGGGGAGCTGTTTTTT. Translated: CASTVPGRYGELFF. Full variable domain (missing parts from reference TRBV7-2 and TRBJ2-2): GAGVSQSPSNKVTEKGKDVELRCDPISGHTALYWYRQSLGQGLEFLIYFQGNSAPDKSGLPSDRFSAERTGGSVSTLTIQRTQQEDSAVYLCASTVPGRYGELFFGEGSRLTVL.